The present entry profiles one T cell receptor beta chain with its context. Its antigen is not identified. The data originate from a study of blood T cell dynamics during melanoma immunotherapy. The V end was cut by 6 bases, the J end by 4 bases, with 10 bases between. The CDR3 runs 12 residues. CDR1 and CDR2 (germline): MNHNS, SASEGT. As to time point: pre-treatment baseline. Sampling occurred pretreatment (T0) and at week 3 (W3), after cycle one of checkpoint blockade. Response was assessed by RECIST 1.1 at 12 weeks, except two rapid progressors. Study-level results: Whether repertoire-driving clones were melanoma-specific could not be determined.

A fixed DNA input of 300 to 350 ng was used per bulk PBMC sample. This table comes from immunoSEQ multiplex PCR, and its TCRdb copy is limited to in-frame clones, with some not included. Of about 12,000 clones listed, about 88% are singletons. The gene calls are TRBV6-1 and TRBJ2-7; D remains unclear. The TCR comes from a human donor with melanoma. The specimen was blood, collected from a patient treated with checkpoint blockade. CDR3 region: CASSPSIYEQYF. CDR3 bases: TGTGCCAGCAGCCCATCGATTTACGAGCAGTACTTC.